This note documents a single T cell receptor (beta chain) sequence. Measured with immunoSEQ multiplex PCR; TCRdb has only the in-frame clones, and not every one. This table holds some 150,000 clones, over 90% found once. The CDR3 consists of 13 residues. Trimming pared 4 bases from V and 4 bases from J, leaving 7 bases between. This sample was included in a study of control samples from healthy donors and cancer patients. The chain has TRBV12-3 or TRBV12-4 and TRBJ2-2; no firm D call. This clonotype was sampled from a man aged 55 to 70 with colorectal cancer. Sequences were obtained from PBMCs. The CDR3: CASSSGFTGELFF. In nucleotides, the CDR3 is TGTGCCAGCAGTTCCGGGTTCACCGGGGAGCTGTTTTTT.